The source of this T cell receptor (beta chain) is a study of T cells after yellow fever vaccination. Whole-study context: The authors prepared low-cell-number fractions using SMART-Seq v4 Ultra Low Input.

Regarding this clonotype: As yet, its antigen is unknown.

Study outcomes and limitations: After the booster, over 95% of CD4 and about 90% of CD8 primary-response clones were re-detected. Just a small share of clonotypes turned up in the CD4 compartment as well as the CD8 compartment.

This CDR3 spans 13 amino acids. The V end was cut by 2 bases, the J end by 5 bases, with 9 bases between. Germline V gene data show CDR1 as SGHTA and CDR2 as FQGNSA. TCRdb analysed the 5' RACE reads with MiXCR anew, one entry per CDR3 protein. The data hold some 340,000 distinct CDR3 sequences, with 9.5% to 12% observed a single time. The chain has TRBV7-2 and TRBJ1-1; a weak D match, TRBD1 (5 bases). This clonotype was obtained from a man between 18 and 29 years old who received the YFV17D yellow fever vaccine. Material: CD4+ T cells sorted from PBMCs, obtained 45 days after the yellow fever booster vaccination. The CDR3 sequence: CASSLLEGTEAFF. CDR3 in DNA: TGTGCCAGCAGCTTATTAGAGGGGACTGAAGCTTTCTTT.